One and the same sample provided the 5 T cell receptor beta chains below, sequenced in a study of T cell repertoires in cytomegalovirus infection (dated by TCRdb to between 2019 and 2020). The run used an Illumina HiSeq 1500. The raw public reads went through TCRdb reprocessing: fastp at Q25, MiXCR clone calling, in-frame beta chains kept. Rows are combined by CDR3 protein, so each entry shows the most common genes and DNA. In this sample the table shows roughly 320,000 distinct CDR3 sequences, more than 9% of which occur a single time. The ten largest clones add up to about 3.9% of the sample. The specimen was PBMCs. The receptors here all came from a human donor in good health (CMV status not recorded). Some clones in this sample may be carry-over from other donors' samples.

The chain couples TRBV28 to TRBJ1-6; weak D call: TRBD1 (5 bases). The CDR3 is 15 residues long. V lost 7 bases to trimming and J lost 0 bases, with 10 bases between them. CDR1 and CDR2 from the germline V gene are MDHEN and SYDVKM. The CDR3 bases are TGTGCCAGCATGGGGGGGAGCTCCTATAATTCACCCCTCCACTTT. Amino acid sequence: CASMGGSSYNSPLHF.

This clonotype was recorded many times. The chain carries TRBV4-1 and TRBJ1-5; D call uncertain. V lost 1 base and J lost 2, with 6 bases in between. The CDR3 is 14 residues long. The germline CDR1 and CDR2 sequences are MGHRA and YSYEKL. Written as DNA, the CDR3 is TGCGCCAGCAGCCAAGCGCTCGGCAATCAGCCCCAGCATTTT. This codes for CASSQALGNQPQHF.

This clonotype was seen a handful of times. At one boundary the junction diverges from the germline segment, which might be a read error. The rearrangement joins TRBV12-3 or TRBV12-4 to TRBJ2-1; 8 bases map to TRBD2. This CDR3 spans 15 amino acids. In DNA, the CDR3 is TGTGCCAGCAGTGTAGCGGGGCTCGATAACAATGAGCAGTTCTTC. It translates to CASSVAGLDNNEQFF.

There are a few counts of this clonotype. The chain combines TRBV7-2 with TRBJ2-3; 7 bases align to TRBD2. V dropped 4 bases and J dropped 12; count of bases not matched to a gene: 13. This CDR3 comprises 14 residues. CDR1 is SGHTA and CDR2 is FQGNSA in the germline V gene. In DNA, the CDR3 is TGTGCCAGCAGCTCGACCCTGACTAGCTGGAGTCAGTATTTT. Encoded protein: CASSSTLTSWSQYF.

The rearrangement joins TRBV12-3 or TRBV12-4 to TRBJ2-1; the match to TRBD2 covers 8 bases. The CDR3 extends over 17 amino acids. With 2 bases clipped from V and 1 base from J, the junction kept 7 bases outside the gene matches. The CDR3 DNA sequence: TGTGCCAGCAGTTTATTTTCTTCGGGAGGGTCCTACAATGAGCAGTTCTTC. This translates into CASSLFSSGGSYNEQFF.